A selection of T cell receptor beta chains follows, all from one sample in a study of shared clonotypes between healthy human individuals. Generated by immunoSEQ multiplex PCR, the TCRdb table keeps only in-frame clones and is missing some. The data show around 2.5 million clones, 80% to 95% seen once. Sequenced material: naive CD4+ T cells from PBMCs. The receptors shown here come from a man younger than 35 in good health. Some clones in this sample may be carry-over from other donors' samples. CDR3s include the opening cysteine and the closing phenylalanine or tryptophan. Each record gives: J gene, clone size, D gene, V gene, CDR3 DNA, CDR3 protein. The D gene is left open where the match is weak. Clone size is stated in some rows and not others, as once, few, many or a class when expanded.

j_call: TRBJ1-4
clone_size: -
d_call: -
v_call: TRBV7-8
cdr3_nt: TGTGCCAGCAGCTTACCCTACAGGGCAACTAATGAAAAACTGTTTTTT
cdr3_aa: CASSLPYRATNEKLFF

j_call: TRBJ2-7
clone_size: -
d_call: TRBD2
v_call: TRBV5-4
cdr3_nt: TGTGCCAGCACACAGGGACTAGCGGGTTACGAGCAGTACTTC
cdr3_aa: CASTQGLAGYEQYF

j_call: TRBJ2-2
clone_size: -
d_call: -
v_call: TRBV7-3
cdr3_nt: TGTGCCAGCAGTCAGGGCAACACCGGGGAGCTGTTTTTT
cdr3_aa: CASSQGNTGELFF

j_call: TRBJ2-1
clone_size: once
d_call: TRBD2
v_call: TRBV5-4
cdr3_nt: TGTGCCAGCAGCTTAACTAGCGGGATTGAAGTTGAGCAGTTCTTC
cdr3_aa: CASSLTSGIEVEQFF

j_call: TRBJ2-5
clone_size: -
d_call: TRBD2
v_call: TRBV5-4
cdr3_nt: TGTGCCAGCAGCTCCCGACTAGCGGTAAACCAAGAGACCCAGTACTTC
cdr3_aa: CASSSRLAVNQETQYF

j_call: TRBJ2-7
clone_size: once
d_call: TRBD2
v_call: TRBV28
cdr3_nt: TGTGCCAGCGGATTAGCGGGATTCAACGAGCAGTACTTC
cdr3_aa: CASGLAGFNEQYF

j_call: TRBJ1-5
clone_size: -
d_call: -
v_call: TRBV5-8
cdr3_nt: TGTGCCAGCAGCTTAAGGCCAGGGGGCAATCAGCCCCAGCATTTT
cdr3_aa: CASSLRPGGNQPQHF

j_call: TRBJ1-2
clone_size: -
d_call: -
v_call: TRBV28
cdr3_nt: TGTGCCAGCAGTCCGCCCTACAGGGCAGGGGGCTACACCTTC
cdr3_aa: CASSPPYRAGGYTF

j_call: TRBJ2-7
clone_size: -
d_call: -
v_call: TRBV7-2
cdr3_nt: TGTGCCAGCAGCTTATCGACTAGGCAAACCTACGAGCAGTACTTC
cdr3_aa: CASSLSTRQTYEQYF

j_call: TRBJ2-1
clone_size: -
d_call: TRBD2
v_call: TRBV7-2
cdr3_nt: TGTGCCAGCAGCTTCCGCGGGGGGAAGTCCTACAATGAGCAGTTCTTC
cdr3_aa: CASSFRGGKSYNEQFF

j_call: TRBJ1-5
clone_size: -
d_call: -
v_call: TRBV7-5
cdr3_nt: TGTGCCAGACTTCCCAGGCGGACAGGGTCGAATAGCAATCAGCCCCAGCATTTT
cdr3_aa: CARLPRRTGSNSNQPQHF

j_call: TRBJ1-2
clone_size: -
d_call: TRBD1
v_call: TRBV27
cdr3_nt: TGTGCCAGCCGGGACAGGGCGGTAAGGGGCTACACCTTC
cdr3_aa: CASRDRAVRGYTF

j_call: TRBJ2-5
clone_size: -
d_call: TRBD1
v_call: TRBV18
cdr3_nt: TGTGCCAGCTCACCACAGACAGGGGAGGAGACCCAGTACTTC
cdr3_aa: CASSPQTGEETQYF

j_call: TRBJ2-5
clone_size: -
d_call: -
v_call: TRBV19
cdr3_nt: TGTGCCAGTAAACGGAGCGGGCCCCAAGAGACCCAGTACTTC
cdr3_aa: CASKRSGPQETQYF

j_call: TRBJ2-7
clone_size: -
d_call: -
v_call: TRBV5-3
cdr3_nt: TGTGCCAGAAGCTACCCACGGAATAGTCATTACCCCTACGAGCAGTACTTC
cdr3_aa: CARSYPRNSHYPYEQYF

j_call: TRBJ1-1
clone_size: few
d_call: -
v_call: TRBV15
cdr3_nt: TGTGCCACCAGCAGAGATCCACAGGGGAACACTGAAGCTTTCTTT
cdr3_aa: CATSRDPQGNTEAFF

j_call: TRBJ2-7
clone_size: -
d_call: -
v_call: TRBV5-1
cdr3_nt: TGCGCCAGCAGTACTATCGCAGGGGGGCACGAGCAGTACTTC
cdr3_aa: CASSTIAGGHEQYF

j_call: TRBJ2-3
clone_size: -
d_call: -
v_call: TRBV5-6
cdr3_nt: TGTGCCAGCAGGTGGGGAGTCCCTAGCACAGATACGCAGTATTTT
cdr3_aa: CASRWGVPSTDTQYF

j_call: TRBJ1-5
clone_size: -
d_call: -
v_call: TRBV4-2
cdr3_nt: TGTGCCAGCAGCCAAGGAGGGGCTTTGAGACAGGTCAATCAGCCCCAGCATTTT
cdr3_aa: CASSQGGALRQVNQPQHF

j_call: TRBJ2-5
clone_size: -
d_call: TRBD1
v_call: TRBV18
cdr3_nt: TGTGCCAGCTCACTTCGCCGGGACAGCCAAGAGACCCAGTACTTC
cdr3_aa: CASSLRRDSQETQYF

j_call: TRBJ2-7
clone_size: -
d_call: -
v_call: TRBV6-6
cdr3_nt: TGTGCCAGCACACAGGCCTCCTACGAGCAGTACTTC
cdr3_aa: CASTQASYEQYF

j_call: TRBJ2-2
clone_size: -
d_call: TRBD1
v_call: TRBV19
cdr3_nt: TGTGCCAGTAGCTACCTTGAAGGACAGGGCGGCGGGGAGCTGTTTTTT
cdr3_aa: CASSYLEGQGGGELFF

j_call: TRBJ1-1
clone_size: -
d_call: -
v_call: TRBV15
cdr3_nt: TGTGCCACCAGCATGGGAGACAGGAGCACTGAAGCTTTCTTT
cdr3_aa: CATSMGDRSTEAFF

j_call: TRBJ2-3
clone_size: -
d_call: TRBD1
v_call: TRBV6-5
cdr3_nt: TGTGCCAGCAGCAGGGGGAGAGGGACAGATACGCAGTATTTT
cdr3_aa: CASSRGRGTDTQYF